This entry is about one TCR beta chain. The cohort comprised adults aged roughly 18 to 90 years residing in under 25 US areas. Participants were placed into cohorts based on the clinical history they reported. Exposed enrollees had met someone with a PCR-confirmed or clinician-diagnosed COVID-19 case at some point within the 2 weeks before study entry. This CDR3 is built from 16 residues. Germline CDR1 SGHTA, CDR2 FQGNSA. Germline trimming cut 5 bases from V and 3 bases from J; bases unmatched to any gene: 11. Profiled with immunoSEQ multiplex PCR; TCRdb holds only in-frame clones, not every one. This table holds 250,000 or so clones, 85% to 90% found once. The data were taken from a study of blood T cell repertoires in COVID-19. Study at large: Both acute and convalescent COVID-19 samples were obtained from the United States, Italy and Spain.

The V and J genes are TRBV7-2 and TRBJ2-5; 8 positions agree with TRBD2. This TCR derives from a man aged 50-60 years who had been exposed to COVID-19. The sample taken for sequencing was PBMCs or T cells enriched from blood (not recorded which). In nucleotides, the CDR3 is TGTGCCAGCAGCCTTACAGCGGGGGCAGAAAAAGAGACCCAGTACTTC. It specifies CASSLTAGAEKETQYF.